This TCR beta chain is drawn from a study of blood T cells in healthy people across ages. Points on this clonotype: Its antigen is undetermined. An end of the junction does not agree with germline; a read error may underlie this.

Together with a sample-barcoded 5' primer, a J-beta primer mix was included in a second PCR lasting about 6 to 11 cycles. MiXCR was run by TCRdb on the 5' RACE reads, yielding one entry per CDR3 protein. Counted here are 600,000 to 850,000 distinct CDR3 sequences, around a quarter occurring once; the ten biggest clones make up more than 7.5%. Each sample gave at least 7 million isolated PBMCs. Study-wide results and limits: Older age coincided with a roughly linear decline in TCR beta diversity per million T cells.

In germline, CDR1 is LNHDA, CDR2 SQIVND (reference sequence). There are 14 residues in the CDR3. These data are also associated with another study on T cells of mothers and their children.

The source is a boy younger than 18 in good health. The sample was blood. The chain links TRBV19 to TRBJ1-6, with D hard to call. Here the CDR3 DNA reads TGTGCCAGTAGTATAGTGGCAGTAAATTCACCTCTCCACTTT. Its protein product is CASSIVAVNSPLHF.